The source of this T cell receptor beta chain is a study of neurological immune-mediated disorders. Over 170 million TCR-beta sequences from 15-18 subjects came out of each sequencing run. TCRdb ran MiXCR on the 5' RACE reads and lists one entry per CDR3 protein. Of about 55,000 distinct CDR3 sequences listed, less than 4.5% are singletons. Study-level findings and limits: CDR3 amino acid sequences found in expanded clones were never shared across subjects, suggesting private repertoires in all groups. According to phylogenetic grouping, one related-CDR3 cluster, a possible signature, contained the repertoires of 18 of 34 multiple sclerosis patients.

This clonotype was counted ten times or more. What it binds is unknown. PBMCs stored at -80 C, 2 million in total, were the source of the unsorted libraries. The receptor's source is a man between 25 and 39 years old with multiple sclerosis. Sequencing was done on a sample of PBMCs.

The CDR3 DNA follows: TGCAGTGCCCCGCGCGACAATGAGCAGTTCTTC. Its protein is CSAPRDNEQFF. The chain has TRBV20-1 and TRBJ2-1; D not certain. Germline V gives CDR1 DFQATT, CDR2 SNEGSKA (reference sequence). There are 11 residues in the CDR3. V lost 6 bases and J 5 bases, leaving 8 bases between the germline ends.